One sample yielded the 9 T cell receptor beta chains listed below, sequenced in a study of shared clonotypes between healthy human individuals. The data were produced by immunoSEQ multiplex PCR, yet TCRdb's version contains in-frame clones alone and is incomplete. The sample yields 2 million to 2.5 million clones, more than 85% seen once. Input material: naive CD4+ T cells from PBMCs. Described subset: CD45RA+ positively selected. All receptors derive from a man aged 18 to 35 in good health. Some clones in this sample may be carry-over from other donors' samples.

The chain's CDR3 is CASSLRGRATGELFF. CDR3 sequence (DNA): TGTGCCAGCAGCTTAAGGGGCAGGGCCACCGGGGAGCTGTTTTTT. The chain employs TRBV7-8 and TRBJ2-2, with D possibly TRBD1 on 5 matching bases. This CDR3 has 15 residues. V was trimmed by 2 bases and J by 4 bases, leaving 11 bases between them. Per the germline V gene, CDR1 is SGHVS and CDR2 is FQNEAQ.

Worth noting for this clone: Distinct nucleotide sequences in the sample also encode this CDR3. CDR3 DNA sequence: TGCGCCAGCAGCTCACAGGGTGACTATGGCTACACCTTC. It encodes CASSSQGDYGYTF. The chain links TRBV5-1 to TRBJ1-2; perhaps TRBD1 as D (6 bases). CDR1 is SGHRS and CDR2 is YFSETQ in the germline V gene. This CDR3 has 13 amino acids. Trimming left V 3 bases short and J 3 bases short, with 9 bases between.

The CDR3 nucleotides read TGTGCCAGCGGCATAGGAACCCAGTACTTC. Amino acid sequence: CASGIGTQYF. The chain has TRBV6-5 and TRBJ2-5, with no clear D. V dropped 8 bases and J dropped 8 bases, with 9 bases sitting between them. Germline CDR1 MNHEY, CDR2 SVGAGI. The length of the CDR3 is 10 residues.

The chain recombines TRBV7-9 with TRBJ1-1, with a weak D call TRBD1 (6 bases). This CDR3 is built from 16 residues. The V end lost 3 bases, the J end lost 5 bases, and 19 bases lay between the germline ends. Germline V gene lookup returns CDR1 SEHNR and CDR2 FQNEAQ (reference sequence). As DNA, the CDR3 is TGTGCCAGCAGCTTGGCTAGGACAGCCGGAGGGACTGAAGCTTTCTTT. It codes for CASSLARTAGGTEAFF.

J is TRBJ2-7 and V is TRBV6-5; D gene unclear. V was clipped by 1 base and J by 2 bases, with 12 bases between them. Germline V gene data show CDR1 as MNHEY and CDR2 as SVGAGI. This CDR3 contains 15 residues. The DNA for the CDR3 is TGTGCCAGCAGTTACTTTTCAGGCCCGGCCTACGAGCAGTACTTC. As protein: CASSYFSGPAYEQYF.

The CDR3 region is CASSEPSRHYEQYF. CDR3 nucleotides: TGTGCCAGCAGTGAACCGTCCAGGCACTACGAGCAGTACTTC. The V call is TRBV25-1, the J call TRBJ2-7; unclear D gene. In germline, CDR1 is MGHDK, CDR2 SYGVNS. The ends were cut back, 2 bases at V and 3 bases at J, with 11 bases in the middle. The CDR3 length is 14 residues.

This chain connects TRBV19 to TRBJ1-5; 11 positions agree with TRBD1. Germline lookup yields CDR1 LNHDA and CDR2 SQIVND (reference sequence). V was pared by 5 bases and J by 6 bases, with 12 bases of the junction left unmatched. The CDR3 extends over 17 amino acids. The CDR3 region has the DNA TGTGCCAGTAGTCCAGGGACAGGGGGGCTTTCGAGTCAGCCCCAGCATTTT. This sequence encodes CASSPGTGGLSSQPQHF. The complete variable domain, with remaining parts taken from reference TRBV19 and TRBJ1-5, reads DGGITQSPKYLFRKEGQNVTLSCEQNLNHDAMYWYRQDPGQGLRLIYYSQIVNDFQKGDIAEGYSVSREKKESFPLTVTSAQKNPTAFYLCASSPGTGGLSSQPQHFGDGTRLSIL.

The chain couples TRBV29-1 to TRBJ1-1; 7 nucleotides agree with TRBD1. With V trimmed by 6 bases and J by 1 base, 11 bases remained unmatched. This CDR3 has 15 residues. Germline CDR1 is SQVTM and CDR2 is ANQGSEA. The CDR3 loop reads CSVFLFGTANTEAFF. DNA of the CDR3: TGCAGCGTCTTTCTATTCGGGACAGCGAACACTGAAGCTTTCTTT. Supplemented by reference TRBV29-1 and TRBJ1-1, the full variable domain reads SAVISQKPSRDICQRGTSLTIQCQVDSQVTMMFWYRQQPGQSLTLIATANQGSEATYESGFVIDKFPISRPNLTFSTLTVSNMSPEDSSIYLCSVFLFGTANTEAFFGQGTRLTVV.

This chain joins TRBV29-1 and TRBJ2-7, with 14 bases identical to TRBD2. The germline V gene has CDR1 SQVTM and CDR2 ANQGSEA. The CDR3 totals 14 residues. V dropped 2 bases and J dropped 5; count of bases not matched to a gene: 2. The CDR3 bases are TGCAGCGTTGAAAGGACTAGCGGGAGGAACGAGCAGTACTTC. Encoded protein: CSVERTSGRNEQYF.